The clone carrying this T cell receptor (beta chain) appeared a few times. Its antigen is unidentified. This sample was included in a study of graft-versus-host responses after intestinal transplantation. TCRdb's table, derived via immunoSEQ multiplex PCR, lists solely in-frame clones and lacks some. The profile shows 25,000 to 35,000 clones, about 90% of them singletons. Trimming left V 2 bases short and J 0 bases short, with 11 bases between. CDR1 and CDR2 from the germline V gene are SGHDT and YYEEEE. The CDR3 extends over 15 amino acids. Study outcomes and limitations: Declining HvG levels early post-transplant were linked to peak circulating GvH clone levels. Analysis identified GvH clones in recipient marrow, with some appearing first in ileum or blood.

The material sequenced was PBMCs, taken 450 to 480 days after intestinal transplantation. J is TRBJ2-5 and V is TRBV5-6; maybe TRBD1 (6 bases). The sequence derives from a human patient who received an intestinal transplant, so some T cells may come from the graft donor. The CDR3 bases are TGTGCCAGCAGCTTAGGGGGACGGAACCAAGAGACCCAGTACTTC. As protein: CASSLGGRNQETQYF. The full variable domain, with the rest looked up from reference TRBV5-6 and TRBJ2-5, is DAGVTQSPTHLIKTRGQQVTLRCSPKSGHDTVSWYQQALGQGPQFIFQYYEEEERQRGNFPDRFSGHQFPNYSSELNVNALLLGDSALYLCASSLGGRNQETQYFGPGTRLLVL.